The text below deals with one TCR beta chain. These data are taken from a study of T cell changes during pregnancy in multiple sclerosis. Libraries were prepared by immunoSEQ multiplex PCR; TCRdb keeps only in-frame clonotypes and omits some of them. The table shows about 36,000 clones, with 91% occurring only once. The clonotype comes from a female donor in good health, enrolled as a control in a pregnancy study. The source was CD4+ T cells from peripheral blood mononuclear cells, collected in the second trimester of pregnancy.

CDR3 residues: CASTVGLAGAREQYF. CDR3 coding DNA: TGTGCCAGCACGGTCGGGCTAGCGGGAGCTCGCGAGCAGTACTTC. The V gene is TRBV5-6, the J gene TRBJ2-7, with TRBD2 identical over 10 bases. CDR1 is SGHDT and CDR2 is YYEEEE in the germline V gene. This CDR3 contains 15 residues. V shed 6 bases, J shed 6 bases, and the junction held 12 bases outside the gene matches.